Listed below are T cell receptor beta chains from one sample, sequenced in a study of shared clonotypes between healthy human individuals. TCRdb keeps only in-frame clones here, not all; method: immunoSEQ multiplex PCR. The profile covers millions of clones, with approximately 93% appearing a single time and 0.35% to 0.5% taken by the ten largest. Sequenced material: naive CD4+ T cells from PBMCs. The receptors come from a man between 18 and 29 years old in good health. Some clones in this sample may be carry-over from other donors' samples. CDR3s include the opening cysteine and the closing phenylalanine or tryptophan. Each record gives: J gene, D gene, clone size, V gene, CDR3 protein, CDR3 DNA. The D gene is left open where the match is weak. Rows may omit the clone size; those that give it use once, few, many or a size class.

J gene: TRBJ1-1; D gene: TRBD1; clone size: NA; V gene: TRBV6-1; CDR3 protein: CASSEPGGLWTEAFF; CDR3 DNA: TGTGCCAGCAGTGAACCAGGGGGCTTGTGGACTGAAGCTTTCTTT
J gene: TRBJ2-1; D gene: NA; clone size: NA; V gene: TRBV6-6; CDR3 protein: CASSGKGGSYNEQFF; CDR3 DNA: TGTGCCAGCAGTGGAAAGGGGGGGTCCTACAATGAGCAGTTCTTC
J gene: TRBJ1-1; D gene: NA; clone size: NA; V gene: TRBV6-4; CDR3 protein: CASSEYGTGGTEAFF; CDR3 DNA: TGTGCCAGCAGTGAGTATGGTACAGGAGGTACTGAAGCTTTCTTT
J gene: TRBJ1-2; D gene: NA; clone size: NA; V gene: TRBV15; CDR3 protein: CATSGGTRSYGYTF; CDR3 DNA: TGTGCCACCAGCGGGGGGACAAGGTCCTATGGCTACACCTTC
J gene: TRBJ1-2; D gene: NA; clone size: NA; V gene: TRBV5-5; CDR3 protein: CASSLALGRDYGYTF; CDR3 DNA: TGTGCCAGCAGCTTGGCCCTGGGTCGGGACTATGGCTACACCTTC
J gene: TRBJ1-4; D gene: TRBD1; clone size: NA; V gene: TRBV28; CDR3 protein: CASTGTGPEKLFF; CDR3 DNA: TGTGCCAGCACTGGGACAGGCCCCGAAAAACTGTTTTTT
J gene: TRBJ2-5; D gene: TRBD2; clone size: NA; V gene: TRBV28; CDR3 protein: CASSLYGTRLNKWETQYF; CDR3 DNA: TGTGCCAGCAGTTTATATGGGACTAGATTAAACAAGTGGGAGACCCAGTACTTC
J gene: TRBJ1-1; D gene: NA; clone size: NA; V gene: TRBV6-6; CDR3 protein: CASTNGEGTEAFF; CDR3 DNA: TGTGCCAGCACAAACGGCGAGGGCACTGAAGCTTTCTTT
J gene: TRBJ1-4; D gene: NA; clone size: once; V gene: TRBV11-2; CDR3 protein: CASSLGWIGGEKLFF; CDR3 DNA: TGTGCCAGCAGCTTGGGCTGGATTGGAGGGGAAAAACTGTTTTTT
J gene: TRBJ2-1; D gene: NA; clone size: NA; V gene: TRBV7-2; CDR3 protein: CASSLFPRSPSNEQFF; CDR3 DNA: TGTGCCAGCAGCTTATTCCCGAGGTCTCCCAGCAATGAGCAGTTCTTC
J gene: TRBJ2-1; D gene: TRBD2; clone size: NA; V gene: TRBV5-4; CDR3 protein: CASSTGTSGPNEQFF; CDR3 DNA: TGTGCCAGCAGCACCGGGACTAGCGGGCCCAATGAGCAGTTCTTC
J gene: TRBJ2-3; D gene: NA; clone size: NA; V gene: TRBV28; CDR3 protein: CASSEAGAASTDTQYF; CDR3 DNA: TGTGCCAGCAGTGAAGCTGGGGCAGCTAGCACAGATACGCAGTATTTT
J gene: TRBJ2-1; D gene: NA; clone size: NA; V gene: TRBV9; CDR3 protein: CASSVGFEGTSVYNEQFF; CDR3 DNA: TGTGCCAGCAGCGTAGGGTTTGAAGGGACAAGTGTTTACAATGAGCAGTTCTTC
J gene: TRBJ1-1; D gene: NA; clone size: NA; V gene: TRBV5-6; CDR3 protein: CASSFGATGNTEAFF; CDR3 DNA: TGTGCCAGCAGCTTCGGGGCGACAGGGAACACTGAAGCTTTCTTT
J gene: TRBJ2-3; D gene: NA; clone size: NA; V gene: TRBV14; CDR3 protein: CASSQGKRADRIEDSTDTQYF; CDR3 DNA: TGTGCCAGCAGCCAAGGAAAGAGGGCGGACCGAATTGAGGACAGCACAGATACGCAGTATTTT
J gene: TRBJ2-7; D gene: TRBD2; clone size: NA; V gene: TRBV6-1; CDR3 protein: CASSTSGSSYEQYF; CDR3 DNA: TGTGCCAGCAGTACTAGCGGGAGTTCCTACGAGCAGTACTTC
J gene: TRBJ2-1; D gene: NA; clone size: NA; V gene: TRBV5-4; CDR3 protein: CASSLGNIKNEQFF; CDR3 DNA: TGTGCCAGCAGCTTGGGCAACATCAAGAACGAGCAGTTCTTC
J gene: TRBJ2-3; D gene: TRBD2; clone size: NA; V gene: TRBV30; CDR3 protein: CAWSPTSGRMTQYF; CDR3 DNA: TGTGCCTGGAGTCCGACTAGCGGGAGGATGACGCAGTATTTT
J gene: TRBJ2-7; D gene: NA; clone size: NA; V gene: TRBV4-3; CDR3 protein: CASSQDRPYYEQYF; CDR3 DNA: TGCGCCAGCAGCCAAGACAGGCCCTACTACGAGCAGTACTTC
J gene: TRBJ2-3; D gene: TRBD2; clone size: NA; V gene: TRBV19; CDR3 protein: CASSIWGLADPSTDTQYF; CDR3 DNA: TGTGCCAGTAGTATTTGGGGACTAGCGGACCCTAGCACAGATACGCAGTATTTT
J gene: TRBJ2-5; D gene: NA; clone size: NA; V gene: TRBV5-1; CDR3 protein: CASMGQGLGETQYF; CDR3 DNA: TGCGCCAGCATGGGGCAGGGCCTCGGGGAGACCCAGTACTTC
J gene: TRBJ2-2; D gene: NA; clone size: NA; V gene: TRBV28; CDR3 protein: CASSTRGDTGELFF; CDR3 DNA: TGTGCCAGCAGTACTAGGGGCGACACCGGGGAGCTGTTTTTT
J gene: TRBJ2-3; D gene: NA; clone size: once; V gene: TRBV5-6; CDR3 protein: CASSLGLEINTQYF; CDR3 DNA: TGTGCCAGCAGCTTGGGACTAGAAATAAATACGCAGTATTTT
J gene: TRBJ2-5; D gene: NA; clone size: NA; V gene: TRBV11-2; CDR3 protein: CASSLDPGGETQYF; CDR3 DNA: TGTGCCAGCAGCTTAGATCCTGGAGGGGAGACCCAGTACTTC
J gene: TRBJ1-3; D gene: NA; clone size: NA; V gene: TRBV5-1; CDR3 protein: CASSLGLSGNTIYF; CDR3 DNA: TGCGCCAGCAGCTTGGGCCTCTCTGGAAACACCATATATTTT
J gene: TRBJ1-3; D gene: NA; clone size: NA; V gene: TRBV28; CDR3 protein: CASSLAAGNTIYF; CDR3 DNA: TGTGCCAGCAGTCTCGCTGCTGGAAACACCATATATTTT
J gene: TRBJ2-5; D gene: TRBD1; clone size: NA; V gene: TRBV29-1; CDR3 protein: CSVGWDRGRETQYF; CDR3 DNA: TGCAGCGTTGGATGGGACAGGGGGCGGGAGACCCAGTACTTC
J gene: TRBJ2-7; D gene: TRBD2; clone size: NA; V gene: TRBV5-3; CDR3 protein: CARLASGRGVSYEQYF; CDR3 DNA: TGTGCCAGACTCGCTAGCGGGAGGGGGGTCTCCTACGAGCAGTACTTC
J gene: TRBJ2-1; D gene: TRBD2; clone size: NA; V gene: TRBV25-1; CDR3 protein: CASSPSGRVYNEQFF; CDR3 DNA: TGTGCCAGCAGCCCGAGCGGGAGGGTCTACAATGAGCAGTTCTTC
J gene: TRBJ1-1; D gene: TRBD1; clone size: NA; V gene: TRBV10-3; CDR3 protein: CAITSRGGTEAFF; CDR3 DNA: TGTGCCATCACTTCCAGGGGGGGCACTGAAGCTTTCTTT
J gene: TRBJ1-4; D gene: NA; clone size: NA; V gene: TRBV5-4; CDR3 protein: CASSTGMREKLFF; CDR3 DNA: TGTGCCAGCAGCACAGGGATGCGTGAAAAACTGTTTTTT
J gene: TRBJ2-2; D gene: TRBD2; clone size: NA; V gene: TRBV13; CDR3 protein: CASSLDGRAVGELFF; CDR3 DNA: TGTGCCAGCAGCTTAGACGGGAGGGCCGTCGGGGAGCTGTTTTTT
J gene: TRBJ2-2; D gene: NA; clone size: NA; V gene: TRBV5-1; CDR3 protein: CASSLLTGANTGELFF; CDR3 DNA: TGCGCCAGCAGCTTGCTGACAGGAGCGAACACCGGGGAGCTGTTTTTT
J gene: TRBJ2-1; D gene: TRBD2; clone size: NA; V gene: TRBV5-1; CDR3 protein: CASSSLAGQGNEQFF; CDR3 DNA: TGCGCCAGCAGCTCCCTAGCGGGGCAAGGAAATGAGCAGTTCTTC
J gene: TRBJ2-3; D gene: NA; clone size: NA; V gene: TRBV4-2; CDR3 protein: CASSRRKGAGTDTQYF; CDR3 DNA: TGTGCCAGCAGCCGCAGGAAGGGAGCCGGTACAGATACGCAGTATTTT
J gene: TRBJ2-7; D gene: NA; clone size: NA; V gene: TRBV6-4; CDR3 protein: CASSDRGTSSYEQYF; CDR3 DNA: TGTGCCAGCAGTGACCGTGGGACTTCTTCCTACGAGCAGTACTTC
J gene: TRBJ2-5; D gene: TRBD1; clone size: once; V gene: TRBV5-1; CDR3 protein: CASSLEGTGLKETQYF; CDR3 DNA: TGCGCCAGCAGCTTGGAGGGGACAGGGCTAAAAGAGACCCAGTACTTC
J gene: TRBJ2-5; D gene: TRBD1; clone size: NA; V gene: TRBV7-9; CDR3 protein: CASSIPTGGQETQYF; CDR3 DNA: TGTGCCAGCAGCATACCGACAGGGGGTCAAGAGACCCAGTACTTC
J gene: TRBJ1-1; D gene: TRBD1; clone size: NA; V gene: TRBV2; CDR3 protein: CASSSNRGDTEAFF; CDR3 DNA: TGTGCCAGCAGTTCCAACAGGGGGGACACTGAAGCTTTCTTT
J gene: TRBJ2-5; D gene: NA; clone size: NA; V gene: TRBV7-3; CDR3 protein: CASRRIGQRETQYF; CDR3 DNA: TGTGCCAGCAGGAGGATTGGACAGCGGGAGACCCAGTACTTC
J gene: TRBJ2-1; D gene: TRBD2; clone size: NA; V gene: TRBV5-1; CDR3 protein: CASSFSLAGVIHEQFF; CDR3 DNA: TGCGCCAGCAGCTTCTCACTAGCGGGAGTGATACATGAGCAGTTCTTC
J gene: TRBJ2-1; D gene: TRBD2; clone size: NA; V gene: TRBV6-1; CDR3 protein: CATRTSGIVYEQFF; CDR3 DNA: TGTGCCACCCGGACTAGCGGGATTGTCTATGAGCAGTTCTTC
J gene: TRBJ2-7; D gene: NA; clone size: NA; V gene: TRBV30; CDR3 protein: CAWSSFNEQYF; CDR3 DNA: TGTGCCTGGAGTTCGTTTAACGAGCAGTACTTC
J gene: TRBJ1-2; D gene: NA; clone size: NA; V gene: TRBV19; CDR3 protein: CASSMSLRNTREFTTLYTF; CDR3 DNA: TGTGCCAGTAGTATGTCTCTCCGGAATACCAGGGAATTTACTACACTTTACACCTTC
J gene: TRBJ1-2; D gene: TRBD1; clone size: NA; V gene: TRBV12-5; CDR3 protein: CASGLTNTGTGYGYTF; CDR3 DNA: TGTGCTAGTGGTTTGACAAATACAGGGACAGGCTATGGCTACACCTTC
J gene: TRBJ1-2; D gene: NA; clone size: NA; V gene: TRBV6-6; CDR3 protein: CASSPLPPSYGYTF; CDR3 DNA: TGTGCCAGCAGTCCCCTACCCCCGAGCTATGGCTACACCTTC
J gene: TRBJ2-5; D gene: NA; clone size: NA; V gene: TRBV5-1; CDR3 protein: CASSPVVGSPETQYF; CDR3 DNA: TGCGCCAGCAGCCCGGTCGTAGGGTCACCAGAGACCCAGTACTTC
J gene: TRBJ1-5; D gene: NA; clone size: NA; V gene: TRBV27; CDR3 protein: CASSFGKGTTQPQHF; CDR3 DNA: TGTGCCAGCAGTTTCGGGAAGGGAACGACTCAGCCCCAGCATTTT
J gene: TRBJ1-2; D gene: TRBD1; clone size: once; V gene: TRBV2; CDR3 protein: CASSGQGIGYTF; CDR3 DNA: TGTGCCAGCAGCGGACAGGGGATTGGCTACACCTTC
J gene: TRBJ2-5; D gene: NA; clone size: once; V gene: TRBV7-6; CDR3 protein: CASSLEGRTETQYF; CDR3 DNA: TGTGCCAGCAGCTTAGAGGGGAGGACAGAGACCCAGTACTTC
J gene: TRBJ2-5; D gene: NA; clone size: NA; V gene: TRBV2; CDR3 protein: CASCWQEETQYF; CDR3 DNA: TGTGCCAGCTGTTGGCAGGAAGAGACCCAGTACTTC
J gene: TRBJ2-7; D gene: NA; clone size: NA; V gene: TRBV5-1; CDR3 protein: CASSLDRVYEQYF; CDR3 DNA: TGCGCCAGCAGCTTGGACAGGGTTTACGAGCAGTACTTC
J gene: TRBJ1-2; D gene: NA; clone size: NA; V gene: TRBV7-6; CDR3 protein: CASSLGAAEYGYTF; CDR3 DNA: TGTGCCAGCAGCTTAGGGGCGGCAGAATATGGCTACACCTTC
J gene: TRBJ1-4; D gene: NA; clone size: NA; V gene: TRBV2; CDR3 protein: CASTPGSRSEKLFF; CDR3 DNA: TGTGCCAGCACCCCCGGATCCCGAAGCGAAAAACTGTTTTTT
J gene: TRBJ2-3; D gene: TRBD2; clone size: NA; V gene: TRBV28; CDR3 protein: CASLGGLASDTQYF; CDR3 DNA: TGTGCCAGCCTAGGGGGACTAGCGTCCGATACGCAGTATTTT
J gene: TRBJ2-1; D gene: NA; clone size: NA; V gene: TRBV7-9; CDR3 protein: CASMGYDEQFF; CDR3 DNA: TGTGCCAGCATGGGGTATGATGAGCAGTTCTTC
J gene: TRBJ1-1; D gene: NA; clone size: NA; V gene: TRBV6-1; CDR3 protein: CASKWGNTEAFF; CDR3 DNA: TGTGCCAGCAAGTGGGGGAACACTGAAGCTTTCTTT